Included here is one TCR beta chain sequence, with context. The record originates from a study of T-cell memory formation after mild COVID-19. The ends were cut back, 4 bases at V and 4 bases at J, with 11 bases in the middle. Per germline, CDR1 SGHKS and CDR2 YYEKEE (reference sequence). The length of the CDR3 is 13 residues. TCRdb redid the calling of the 5' RACE reads with MiXCR, one entry per CDR3 protein. The repertoire holds more than 450,000 distinct CDR3 sequences, with over 15% as singletons. This chain uses TRBV5-5 with TRBJ1-2; no clear D. This TCR was sampled from an adult woman who had mild COVID-19 (a few samples of this study predate the infection). Cell type and time point are not known. Sequencing was performed on PBMCs or a T cell subset sorted from them (not recorded which). The CDR3 nucleotides are TGTGCCAGCAGCCCTCTAGAGCTCTATGGCTACACCTTC. The encoded protein is CASSPLELYGYTF.